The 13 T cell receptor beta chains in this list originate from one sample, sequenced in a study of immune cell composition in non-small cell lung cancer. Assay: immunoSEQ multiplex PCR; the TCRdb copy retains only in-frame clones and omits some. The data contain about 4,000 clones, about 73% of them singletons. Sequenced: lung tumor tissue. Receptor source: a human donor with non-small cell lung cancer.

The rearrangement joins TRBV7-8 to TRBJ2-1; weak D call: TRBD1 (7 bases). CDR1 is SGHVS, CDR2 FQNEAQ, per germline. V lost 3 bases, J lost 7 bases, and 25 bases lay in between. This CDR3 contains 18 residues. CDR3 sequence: CASSFGRRGRPLGNEQFF. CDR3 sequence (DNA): TGTGCCAGCAGCTTCGGGCGGAGGGGGCGACCCCTGGGGAATGAGCAGTTCTTC.

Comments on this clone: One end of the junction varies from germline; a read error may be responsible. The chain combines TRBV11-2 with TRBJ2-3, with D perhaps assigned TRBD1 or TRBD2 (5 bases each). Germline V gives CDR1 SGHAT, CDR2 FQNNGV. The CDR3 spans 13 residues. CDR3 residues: CASSLDRIGGRDF. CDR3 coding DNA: TGTGCCAGCAGCTTAGATCGAATCGGAGGCAGGGATTTT.

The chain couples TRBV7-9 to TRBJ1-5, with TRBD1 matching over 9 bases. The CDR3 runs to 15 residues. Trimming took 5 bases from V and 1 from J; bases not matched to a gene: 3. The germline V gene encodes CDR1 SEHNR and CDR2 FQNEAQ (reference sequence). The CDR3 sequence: CASSGGQGSNQPQHF. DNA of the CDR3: TGTGCCAGCAGCGGGGGACAGGGAAGCAATCAGCCCCAGCATTTT.

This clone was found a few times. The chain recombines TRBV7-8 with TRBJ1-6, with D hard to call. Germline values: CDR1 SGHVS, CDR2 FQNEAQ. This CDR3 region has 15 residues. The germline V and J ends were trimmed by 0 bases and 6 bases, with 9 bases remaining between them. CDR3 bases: TGTGCCAGCAGCTTAGCGGAGACCTTTAATTCACCCCTCCACTTT. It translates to CASSLAETFNSPLHF.

Written as DNA, the CDR3 is TGTGCCAGCAGTTACTACGGTACGCGGGGGGCTTTCTTT. Protein product: CASSYYGTRGAFF. The rearrangement joins TRBV6-5 to TRBJ1-1, with a tentative D call TRBD1 (5 bases). This CDR3 has 13 amino acids. Germline V lookup: CDR1 MNHEY, CDR2 SVGAGI. V shed 1 base and J shed 11 bases, with 14 bases lying between them.

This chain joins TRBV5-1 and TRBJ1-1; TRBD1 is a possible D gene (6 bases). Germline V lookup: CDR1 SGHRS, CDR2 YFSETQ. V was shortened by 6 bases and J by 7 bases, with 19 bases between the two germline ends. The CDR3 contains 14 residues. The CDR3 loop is CASTRQEGLNEAFF. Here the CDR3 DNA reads TGCGCCAGCACAAGACAGGAGGGACTAAATGAAGCTTTCTTT.

The chain's CDR3 is CASSRRGQGGPDTQYF. The CDR3 DNA sequence: TGTGCCAGCAGCCGCAGGGGACAGGGAGGGCCAGATACGCAGTATTTT. The chain carries TRBV28 and TRBJ2-3; TRBD1 matches 9 bases. Losses at the gene ends were 6 bases for V and 4 bases for J; bases not matched to a gene: 11. In germline, CDR1 is MDHEN, CDR2 SYDVKM. The CDR3 is made up of 16 amino acids.

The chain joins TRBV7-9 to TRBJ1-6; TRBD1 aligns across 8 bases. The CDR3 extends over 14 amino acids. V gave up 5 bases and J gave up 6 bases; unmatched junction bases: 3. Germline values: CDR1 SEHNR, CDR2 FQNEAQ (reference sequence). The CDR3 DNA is TGTGCCAGCAGCGCGGGACAGGCTAATTCACCCCTCCACTTT. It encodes CASSAGQANSPLHF.

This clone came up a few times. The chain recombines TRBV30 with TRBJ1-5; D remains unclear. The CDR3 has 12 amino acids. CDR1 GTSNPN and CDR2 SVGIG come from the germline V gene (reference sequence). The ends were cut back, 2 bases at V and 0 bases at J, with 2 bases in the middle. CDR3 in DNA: TGTGCCTGGAGTCGTAGCAATCAGCCCCAGCATTTT. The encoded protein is CAWSRSNQPQHF.

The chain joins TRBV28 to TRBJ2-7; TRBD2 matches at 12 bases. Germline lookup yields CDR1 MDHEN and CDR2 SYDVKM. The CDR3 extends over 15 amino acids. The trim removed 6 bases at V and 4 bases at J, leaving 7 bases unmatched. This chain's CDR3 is CASSPTSGGLYEQYF. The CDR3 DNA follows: TGTGCCAGCAGCCCCACTAGCGGGGGGTTGTACGAGCAGTACTTC.

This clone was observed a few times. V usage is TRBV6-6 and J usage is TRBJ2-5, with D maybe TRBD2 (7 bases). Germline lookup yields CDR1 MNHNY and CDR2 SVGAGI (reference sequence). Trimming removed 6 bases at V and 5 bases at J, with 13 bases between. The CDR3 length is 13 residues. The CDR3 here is CASRRGAGETQYF. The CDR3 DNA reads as TGTGCCAGCAGACGGGGGGCCGGGGAGACCCAGTACTTC.

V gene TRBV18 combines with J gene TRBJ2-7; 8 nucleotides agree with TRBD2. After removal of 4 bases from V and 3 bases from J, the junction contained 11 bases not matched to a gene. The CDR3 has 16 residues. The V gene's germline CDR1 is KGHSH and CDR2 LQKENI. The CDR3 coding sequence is TGTGCCAGCTCACGGGGCCCGGGACTAGAAAACTACGAGCAGTACTTC. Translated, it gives CASSRGPGLENYEQYF. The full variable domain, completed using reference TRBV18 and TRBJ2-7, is NAGVMQNPRHLVRRRGQEARLRCSPMKGHSHVYWYRQLPEEGLKFMVYLQKENIIDESGMPKERFSAEFPKEGPSILRIQQVVRGDSAAYFCASSRGPGLENYEQYFGPGTRLTVT.

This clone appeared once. The CDR3: CASSLDVKTEQFF. The CDR3 nucleotides are TGTGCCAGCAGCTTAGATGTTAAGACTGAGCAGTTCTTC. This rearrangement joins TRBV11-3 to TRBJ2-1; D unresolved. The CDR3 contains 13 residues. CDR1 is SGHNT, CDR2 YENEEA, per germline. Deletions cut 0 bases from V and 9 bases from J, with 9 bases between. Filled out from reference TRBV11-3 and TRBJ2-1, the complete variable domain reads EAGVVQSPRYKIIEKKQPVAFWCNPISGHNTLYWYLQNLGQGPELLIRYENEEAVDDSQLPKDRFSAERLKGVDSTLKIQPAELGDSAVYLCASSLDVKTEQFFGPGTRLTVL.